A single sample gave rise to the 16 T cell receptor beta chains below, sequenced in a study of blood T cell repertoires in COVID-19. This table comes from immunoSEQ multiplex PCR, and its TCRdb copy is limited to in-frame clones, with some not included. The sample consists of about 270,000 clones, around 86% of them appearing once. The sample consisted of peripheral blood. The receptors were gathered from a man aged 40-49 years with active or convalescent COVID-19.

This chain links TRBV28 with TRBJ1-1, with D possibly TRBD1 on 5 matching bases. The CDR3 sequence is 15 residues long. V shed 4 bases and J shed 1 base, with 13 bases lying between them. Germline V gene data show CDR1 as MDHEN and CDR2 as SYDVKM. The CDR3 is CASSSGGGGNTEAFF. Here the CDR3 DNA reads TGTGCCAGCAGTTCCGGGGGAGGAGGGAACACTGAAGCTTTCTTT.

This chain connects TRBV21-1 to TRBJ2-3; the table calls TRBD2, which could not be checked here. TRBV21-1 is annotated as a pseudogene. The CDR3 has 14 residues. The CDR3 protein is CASSNGLATDTQYF. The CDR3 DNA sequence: TGTGCCAGCAGCAATGGACTAGCAACAGATACGCAGTATTTT.

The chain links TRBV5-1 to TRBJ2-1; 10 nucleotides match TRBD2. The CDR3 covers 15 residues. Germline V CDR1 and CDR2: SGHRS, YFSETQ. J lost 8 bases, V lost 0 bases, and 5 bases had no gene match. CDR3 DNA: TGCGCCAGCAGCTTGGCTCTAGCGGGAGAAGATGAGCAGTTCTTC. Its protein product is CASSLALAGEDEQFF. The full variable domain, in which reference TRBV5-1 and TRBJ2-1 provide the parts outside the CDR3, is KAGVTQTPRYLIKTRGQQVTLSCSPISGHRSVSWYQQTPGQGLQFLFEYFSETQRNKGNFPGRFSGRQFSNSRSEMNVSTLELGDSALYLCASSLALAGEDEQFFGPGTRLTVL.

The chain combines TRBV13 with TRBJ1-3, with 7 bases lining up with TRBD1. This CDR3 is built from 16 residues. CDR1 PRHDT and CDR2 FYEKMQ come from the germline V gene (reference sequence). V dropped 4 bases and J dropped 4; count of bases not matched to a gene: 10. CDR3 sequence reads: CASSSKRQGPGNTIYF. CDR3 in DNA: TGTGCCAGCAGCTCCAAAAGACAGGGTCCCGGAAACACCATATATTTT. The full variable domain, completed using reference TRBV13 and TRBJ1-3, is AAGVIQSPRHLIKEKRETATLKCYPIPRHDTVYWYQQGPGQDPQFLISFYEKMQSDKGSIPDRFSAQQFSDYHSELNMSSLELGDSALYFCASSSKRQGPGNTIYFGEGSWLTVV.

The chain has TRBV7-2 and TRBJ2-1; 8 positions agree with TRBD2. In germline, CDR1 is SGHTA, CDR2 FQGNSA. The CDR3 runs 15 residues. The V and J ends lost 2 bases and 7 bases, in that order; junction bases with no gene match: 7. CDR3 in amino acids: CASSLFAGGMNEQFF. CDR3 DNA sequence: TGTGCCAGCAGCTTATTTGCGGGGGGAATGAATGAGCAGTTCTTC.

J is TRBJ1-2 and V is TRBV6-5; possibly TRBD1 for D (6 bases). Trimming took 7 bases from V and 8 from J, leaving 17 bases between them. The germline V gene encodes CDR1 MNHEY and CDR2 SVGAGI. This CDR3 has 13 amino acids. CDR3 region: CASTPGGARGYTF. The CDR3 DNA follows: TGTGCCAGCACCCCTGGGGGGGCGCGGGGCTACACCTTC.

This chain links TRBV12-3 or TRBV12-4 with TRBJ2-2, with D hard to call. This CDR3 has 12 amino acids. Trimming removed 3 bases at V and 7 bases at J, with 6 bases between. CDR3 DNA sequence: TGTGCCAGCAGTTTGAGTGTCGGGGAGCTGTTTTTT. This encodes CASSLSVGELFF.

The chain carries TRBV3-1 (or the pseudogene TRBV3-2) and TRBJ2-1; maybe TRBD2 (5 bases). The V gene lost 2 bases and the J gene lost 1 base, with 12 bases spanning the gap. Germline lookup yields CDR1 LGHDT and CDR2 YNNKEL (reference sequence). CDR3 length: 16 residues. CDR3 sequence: CASSQHTGSSYNEQFF. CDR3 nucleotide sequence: TGTGCCAGCAGCCAACACACGGGATCTTCCTACAATGAGCAGTTCTTC.

DNA for the CDR3: TGTGCCAGCAGTGAAGGGGGCTCCTCGTTGCAGTACTTC. Its protein product is CASSEGGSSLQYF. The V gene is TRBV25-1, the J gene TRBJ2-7; D might be TRBD1 (6 bases). This CDR3 is 13 amino acids long. Germline CDR1 and CDR2: MGHDK and SYGVNS. Trimming left V 2 bases short and J 9 bases short, with 14 bases between.

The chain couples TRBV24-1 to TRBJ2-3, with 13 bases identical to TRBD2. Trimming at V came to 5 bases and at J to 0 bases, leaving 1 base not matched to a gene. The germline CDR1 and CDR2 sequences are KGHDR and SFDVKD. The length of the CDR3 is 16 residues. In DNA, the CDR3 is TGTGCCACCAGTGGGACTAGCGGGGGCAGCACAGATACGCAGTATTTT. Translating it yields CATSGTSGGSTDTQYF.

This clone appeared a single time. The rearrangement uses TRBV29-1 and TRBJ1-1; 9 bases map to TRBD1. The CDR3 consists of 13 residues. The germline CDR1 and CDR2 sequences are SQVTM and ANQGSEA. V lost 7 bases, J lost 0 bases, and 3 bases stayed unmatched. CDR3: CSAGTGLNTEAFF. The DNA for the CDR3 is TGCAGCGCCGGGACAGGGCTGAACACTGAAGCTTTCTTT.

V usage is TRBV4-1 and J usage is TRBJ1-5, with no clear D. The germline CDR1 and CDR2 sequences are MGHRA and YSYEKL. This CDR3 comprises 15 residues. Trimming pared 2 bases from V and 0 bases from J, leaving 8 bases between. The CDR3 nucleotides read TGCGCCAGCAGCCAATACCGGGATAGCAATCAGCCCCAGCATTTT. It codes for CASSQYRDSNQPQHF.

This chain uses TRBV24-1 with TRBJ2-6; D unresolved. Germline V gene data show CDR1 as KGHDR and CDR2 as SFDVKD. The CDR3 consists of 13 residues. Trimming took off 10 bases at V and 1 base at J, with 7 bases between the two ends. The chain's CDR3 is CATLGSGANVLTF. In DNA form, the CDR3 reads TGTGCCACGCTCGGGTCTGGGGCCAACGTCCTGACTTTC.

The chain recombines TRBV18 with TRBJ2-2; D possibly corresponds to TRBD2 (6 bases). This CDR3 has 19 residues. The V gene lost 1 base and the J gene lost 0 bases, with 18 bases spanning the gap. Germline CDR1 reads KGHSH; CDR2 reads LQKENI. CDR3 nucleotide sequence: TGTGCCAGCTCACCACGGGAGGTGGGGCGCTTTGCGAACACCGGGGAGCTGTTTTTT. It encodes CASSPREVGRFANTGELFF.

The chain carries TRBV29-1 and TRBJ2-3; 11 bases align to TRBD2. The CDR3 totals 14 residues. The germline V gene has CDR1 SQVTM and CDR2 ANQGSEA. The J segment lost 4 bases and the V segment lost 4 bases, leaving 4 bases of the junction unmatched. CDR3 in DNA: TGCAGCGTTGGAATAGCGGGGGGGGCAGATACGCAGTATTTT. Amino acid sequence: CSVGIAGGADTQYF.

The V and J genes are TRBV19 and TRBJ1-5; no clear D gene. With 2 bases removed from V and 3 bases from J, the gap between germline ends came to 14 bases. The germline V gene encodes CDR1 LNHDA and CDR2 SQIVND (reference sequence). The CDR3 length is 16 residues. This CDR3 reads CASSISSDGYNQPQHF. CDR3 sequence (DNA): TGTGCCAGTAGTATATCTAGCGACGGATACAATCAGCCCCAGCATTTT. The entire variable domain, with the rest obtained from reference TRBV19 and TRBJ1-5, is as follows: DGGITQSPKYLFRKEGQNVTLSCEQNLNHDAMYWYRQDPGQGLRLIYYSQIVNDFQKGDIAEGYSVSREKKESFPLTVTSAQKNPTAFYLCASSISSDGYNQPQHFGDGTRLSIL.